The present TCR beta chain was sequenced within a study of blood T cells in healthy people across ages. General study findings and limits: With age, beta diversity per million T cells declined roughly linearly, significantly by 30 to 40.

The V segment lost 7 bases and the J segment 6 bases; nucleotides outside the gene matches: 5. The CDR3 runs 13 residues. From germline, CDR1 is SGHTA and CDR2 FQGNSA. Alongside a J-beta primer mix, a sample-barcoded 5' primer served in a second PCR lasting 7 to 11 cycles. Any given sample supplied a minimum of 3 million CDR3-containing paired-end reads. One entry per CDR3 protein results from TCRdb running MiXCR on the 5' RACE reads. The table has about 830,000 distinct CDR3 sequences, approximately 65% seen once. To note about this clonotype: Its antigen is not identified.

Healthy individuals of Caucasian origin from Russia, aged about 6 to 95, served as donors. The receptor comes from a man aged 25-45 years in good health. V usage is TRBV7-2 and J usage is TRBJ1-4; 7 bases line up with TRBD1. The sample comprised blood. CDR3 amino acids: CASNSGQHEKLFF. CDR3 nucleotides: TGTGCCAGCAACTCGGGACAGCATGAAAAACTGTTTTTT.